One and the same sample provided the 23 T cell receptor beta chains below, sequenced in a study of blood T cells in healthy people across ages. A second roughly 6 to 11 cycle PCR used barcoded and J-beta primers. A single record per CDR3 protein comes from TCRdb applying MiXCR to the 5' RACE reads. The sample records 1.2 million to 1.5 million distinct CDR3 sequences, approximately 38% being singletons. Sequenced material: blood. All receptors derive from a woman under 30 in good health.

The CDR3, as DNA: TGCGCCAGCAGTGAGTCTGGGGGTAGGACCTATAATTCACCCCTCCACTTT. Its protein is CASSESGGRTYNSPLHF. This rearrangement joins TRBV10-2 to TRBJ1-6; a possible D gene is TRBD1 (5 bases). V was trimmed by 0 bases and J by 2 bases, leaving 11 bases between them. The CDR3 length is 17 residues. Looked up from germline, CDR1 is WSHSY and CDR2 is SAAADI.

V usage is TRBV6-1 and J usage is TRBJ2-6, with D possibly TRBD1 on 6 matching bases. The CDR3 is 17 amino acids. Trimming took 5 bases from V and 0 from J, leaving 14 bases between them. Germline CDR1 MNHNS, CDR2 SASEGT. The CDR3 loop reads CASSTLDRSSGANVLTF. CDR3 nucleotides: TGTGCCAGCAGTACCCTCGACAGGAGCTCTGGGGCCAACGTCCTGACTTTC.

The chain uses TRBV6-6 and TRBJ2-2; 10 nucleotides match TRBD1. Unmatched junction bases numbered 7, after V lost 6 bases and J lost 15 bases. This CDR3 has 12 amino acids. CDR1 and CDR2 (germline): MNHNY, SVGAGI (reference sequence). This chain's CDR3 is CASSLLDRGLFF. As DNA, the CDR3 is TGTGCCAGCAGCTTATTGGACAGGGGGTTGTTTTTT.

This clonotype was detected many times. The chain employs TRBV15 and TRBJ2-3, with 13 bases lining up with TRBD2. Germline CDR1 reads LNHNV; CDR2 reads YYDKDF (reference sequence). The CDR3 length is 17 residues. After removal of 3 bases from V and 7 bases from J, the junction contained 10 bases not matched to a gene. CDR3 nucleotides: TGTGCCACCAGCAGCCCAAAAACTAGCGGGAGGGCACATACGCAGTATTTT. Its translation: CATSSPKTSGRAHTQYF. Looking up the rest from reference TRBV15 and TRBJ2-3 gives the full variable domain: DAMVIQNPRYQVTQFGKPVTLSCSQTLNHNVMYWYQQKSSQAPKLLFHYYDKDFNNEADTPDNFQSRRPNTSFCFLDIRSPGLGDTAMYLCATSSPKTSGRAHTQYFGPGTRLTVL.

This chain connects TRBV10-3 to TRBJ1-2; 9 bases align to TRBD1. V gave up 4 bases and J gave up 3 bases; unmatched junction bases: 3. Germline CDR1 and CDR2: ENHRY and SYGVKD. The CDR3 has 14 amino acids. The DNA of the CDR3 is TGTGCCATCAGTGGGACAGGGGCGGACTATGGCTACACCTTC. Translated, it gives CAISGTGADYGYTF.

This chain joins TRBV20-1 and TRBJ1-2, with 7 bases fitting TRBD1. The J segment lost 4 bases and the V segment lost 6 bases, leaving 5 bases of the junction unmatched. This CDR3 contains 12 residues. Per germline, CDR1 DFQATT and CDR2 SNEGSKA (reference sequence). The CDR3 spells CSASDRFYGYTF. CDR3 bases: TGCAGTGCCTCGGACAGGTTCTATGGCTACACCTTC.

V usage is TRBV2 and J usage is TRBJ2-7, with D possibly TRBD2 on 6 matching bases. Per the germline V gene, CDR1 is SNHLY and CDR2 is FYNNEI. Trimming removed 2 bases from V and 3 bases from J, with 11 bases in between. The CDR3 sequence is 14 residues long. In DNA form, the CDR3 reads TGTGCCAGCAGTGAAATATGGAGGGGCTACGAGCAGTACTTC. Its protein product is CASSEIWRGYEQYF.

This clonotype was found once. CDR3 sequence (DNA): TGTGCCAGCAGTTACTCCAGCGGGTTAAGCACAGATACGCAGTATTTT. Amino acid sequence: CASSYSSGLSTDTQYF. This sequence joins TRBV6-5 and TRBJ2-3; TRBD2 is a possible D gene (6 bases). Germline assignment: CDR1 MNHEY and CDR2 SVGAGI. The V and J ends lost 0 bases and 0 bases respectively, with 10 bases between them. The CDR3 consists of 16 residues.

This clonotype was counted a few times. V is TRBV7-9 and J is TRBJ1-4; 8 bases align to TRBD1. With V trimmed by 0 bases and J by 8 bases, 5 bases remained unmatched. Germline assignment: CDR1 SEHNR and CDR2 FQNEAQ (reference sequence). The CDR3 runs 15 residues. The CDR3 DNA is TGTGCCAGCAGCTTAGCGGGACAGGAGGAGGAAAAACTGTTTTTT. Translated, it gives CASSLAGQEEEKLFF.

This clonotype was seen a single time. The rearrangement joins TRBV7-3 to TRBJ2-5, with TRBD1 matching over 7 bases. The CDR3 length is 15 residues. Trimming removed 4 bases from V and 11 bases from J; junction bases left unmatched: 16. Per the germline V gene, CDR1 is SGHTA and CDR2 is FQGTGA. CDR3 protein: CASSSPGQLYNEQYF. The CDR3 DNA is TGTGCCAGCAGCTCCCCGGGACAGCTCTACAATGAGCAGTACTTC. The full variable domain, rest sourced from reference TRBV7-3 and TRBJ2-5, is GAGVSQTPSNKVTEKGKYVELRCDPISGHTALYWYRQSLGQGPEFLIYFQGTGAADDSGLPNDRFFAVRPEGSVSTLKIQRTERGDSAVYLCASSSPGQLYNEQYFGPGTRLLVL.

The chain joins TRBV5-1 to TRBJ1-1, with TRBD1 matching 7 bases. This CDR3 has 15 amino acids. Germline CDR1 reads SGHRS; CDR2 reads YFSETQ. V gave up 1 base and J gave up 3 bases; unmatched junction bases: 6. The CDR3 protein is CASSLRTGGDTEAFF. CDR3 nucleotide sequence: TGCGCCAGCAGCTTGAGGACAGGAGGCGACACTGAAGCTTTCTTT.

CDR3 sequence (DNA): TGCAGTGCTAGAGATCCGGGCGGGGCTCTGGGAGGGACCCAGTACTTC. Protein product: CSARDPGGALGGTQYF. V and J are TRBV20-1 and TRBJ2-7; D is perhaps TRBD2 (6 bases). The end of the DNA is better explained by TRBJ2-5, so the J call may be wrong. Per the germline V gene, CDR1 is DFQATT and CDR2 is SNEGSKA (reference sequence). The length of the CDR3 is 16 residues.

The rearrangement links TRBV28 to TRBJ2-4; D possibly corresponds to TRBD1 (6 bases). V was trimmed by 6 bases and J by 13 bases, leaving 22 bases between them. This CDR3 contains 14 residues. Germline V gives CDR1 MDHEN, CDR2 SYDVKM. The CDR3 DNA is TGTGCCAGCAGCCCTCGAGGGGGTACCTACGTGCAGTACTTC. Its translation: CASSPRGGTYVQYF.

V is TRBV30 and J is TRBJ2-5; D ambiguous. Near its end, the DNA agrees better with TRBJ2-7, so the J call may be wrong. The CDR3 is 11 residues long. Germline assignment: CDR1 GTSNPN and CDR2 SVGIG (reference sequence). CDR3 residues: CAWSVNYEQYF. As DNA, the CDR3 is TGTGCCTGGAGTGTGAACTACGAGCAGTACTTC.

This clonotype was counted a few times. The gene calls are TRBV10-1 and TRBJ2-7; 10 bases fit TRBD1. There are 14 residues in the CDR3. The trim removed 10 bases at V and 2 bases at J, leaving 8 bases unmatched. CDR1 WNHNN and CDR2 SYGVQD come from the germline V gene (reference sequence). The DNA of the CDR3 is TGCGCCAACAAGCGGGACAGGGGACCCTACGAGCAGTACTTC. Translation gives CANKRDRGPYEQYF.

The chain employs TRBV2 and TRBJ2-5; perhaps TRBD2 as D (6 bases). In germline, CDR1 is SNHLY, CDR2 FYNNEI. V lost 2 bases to trimming and J lost 11 bases, with 21 bases between them. The CDR3 is 15 amino acids. CDR3 sequence reads: CASSENRSPTGEQYF. CDR3 in DNA: TGTGCCAGCAGTGAAAACCGCTCCCCGACGGGGGAGCAGTACTTC.

V and J are TRBV20-1 and TRBJ2-3; the D is unclear. Per germline, CDR1 DFQATT and CDR2 SNEGSKA (reference sequence). The CDR3 is 14 residues long. V lost 5 bases and J 2 bases, leaving 14 bases between the germline ends. In DNA form, the CDR3 reads TGCAGTGCTTACGACACCAGCATCACAGATACGCAGTATTTT. Its protein is CSAYDTSITDTQYF.

Points on this clonotype: One junction end does not reproduce the germline sequence, and a read error may be involved. Here the CDR3 reads CTSSLSGGSFFTGELFF. DNA for the CDR3: TGTACCAGCAGCTTATCGGGGGGGTCCTTCTTCACCGGGGAGCTGTTTTTT. V and J are TRBV7-9 and TRBJ2-2; TRBD2 matches at 8 bases. The CDR3 runs to 17 residues. The germline V gene encodes CDR1 SEHNR and CDR2 FQNEAQ (reference sequence). The variable domain in full, completed from reference TRBV7-9 and TRBJ2-2, reads DTGVSQNPRHKITKRGQNVTFRCDPISEHNRLYWYRQTLGQGPEFLTYFQNEAQLEKSRLLSDRFSAERPKGSFSTLEIQRTEQGDSAMYLCTSSLSGGSFFTGELFFGEGSRLTVL.

The chain combines TRBV6-5 with TRBJ1-5; TRBD1 aligns across 9 bases. Germline CDR1 and CDR2: MNHEY and SVGAGI. V was pared by 0 bases and J by 7 bases, with 13 bases of the junction left unmatched. The CDR3 has 18 amino acids. CDR3 sequence reads: CASSYSGSWDRDGQPQHF. Written as DNA, the CDR3 is TGTGCCAGCAGTTACTCTGGTAGTTGGGACAGGGACGGACAGCCCCAGCATTTT.

V and J are TRBV9 and TRBJ1-3; no reliable D call. CDR1 is SGDLS and CDR2 is YYNGEE in the germline V gene. With 3 bases removed from V and 8 bases from J, the gap between germline ends came to 9 bases. CDR3 length equals 12 residues. This chain's CDR3 is CASSGPGDTIYF. In nucleotides, the CDR3 is TGTGCCAGCAGCGGCCCCGGAGACACCATATATTTT.

This clonotype was seen more than once but under ten times. The chain has TRBV5-1 and TRBJ2-3; D perhaps matches TRBD1 (5 bases). Trimming left V 4 bases short and J 0 bases short, with 12 bases between. The germline gives CDR1 SGHRS, CDR2 YFSETQ. This CDR3 is built from 15 residues. CDR3 DNA sequence: TGCGCCAGCAGCCATGGGGCTAGAAGCACAGATACGCAGTATTTT. Residues: CASSHGARSTDTQYF. Drawing the rest from reference TRBV5-1 and TRBJ2-3, the complete variable domain is KAGVTQTPRYLIKTRGQQVTLSCSPISGHRSVSWYQQTPGQGLQFLFEYFSETQRNKGNFPGRFSGRQFSNSRSEMNVSTLELGDSALYLCASSHGARSTDTQYFGPGTRLTVL.

The chain joins TRBV27 to TRBJ2-7, with D possibly TRBD2 on 5 matching bases. This CDR3 is 13 amino acids long. V gave up 6 bases and J gave up 3 bases, with 12 bases separating them. Germline CDR1 reads MNHEY; CDR2 reads SMNVEV (reference sequence). CDR3 nucleotides: TGTGCCAGCAGACCGGGAACCTTCTACGAGCAGTACTTC. Translated: CASRPGTFYEQYF.

The genes are TRBV14 and TRBJ2-1; TRBD2 matches 12 bases. Unmatched junction bases numbered 14, after V lost 4 bases and J lost 10 bases. Germline values: CDR1 SGHDN, CDR2 FVKESK. The CDR3 is 17 residues long. The CDR3 sequence: CASSLRTSGIFPQEQFF. The CDR3 DNA sequence: TGTGCCAGCAGCCTACGGACTAGCGGGATTTTTCCCCAGGAGCAGTTCTTC.